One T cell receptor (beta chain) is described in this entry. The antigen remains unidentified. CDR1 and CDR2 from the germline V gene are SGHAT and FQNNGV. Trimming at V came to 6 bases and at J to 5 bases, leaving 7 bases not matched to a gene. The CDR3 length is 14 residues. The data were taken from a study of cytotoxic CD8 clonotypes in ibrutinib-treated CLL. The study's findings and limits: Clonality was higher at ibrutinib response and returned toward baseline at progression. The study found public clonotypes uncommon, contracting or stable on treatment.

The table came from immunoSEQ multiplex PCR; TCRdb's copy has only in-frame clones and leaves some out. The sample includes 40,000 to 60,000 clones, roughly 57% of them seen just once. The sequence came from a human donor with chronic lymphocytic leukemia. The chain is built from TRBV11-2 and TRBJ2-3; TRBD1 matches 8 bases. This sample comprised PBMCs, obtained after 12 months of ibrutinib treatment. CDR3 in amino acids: CASSITRGRDTQYF. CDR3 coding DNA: TGTGCCAGCAGTATAACCAGGGGGCGAGATACGCAGTATTTT.